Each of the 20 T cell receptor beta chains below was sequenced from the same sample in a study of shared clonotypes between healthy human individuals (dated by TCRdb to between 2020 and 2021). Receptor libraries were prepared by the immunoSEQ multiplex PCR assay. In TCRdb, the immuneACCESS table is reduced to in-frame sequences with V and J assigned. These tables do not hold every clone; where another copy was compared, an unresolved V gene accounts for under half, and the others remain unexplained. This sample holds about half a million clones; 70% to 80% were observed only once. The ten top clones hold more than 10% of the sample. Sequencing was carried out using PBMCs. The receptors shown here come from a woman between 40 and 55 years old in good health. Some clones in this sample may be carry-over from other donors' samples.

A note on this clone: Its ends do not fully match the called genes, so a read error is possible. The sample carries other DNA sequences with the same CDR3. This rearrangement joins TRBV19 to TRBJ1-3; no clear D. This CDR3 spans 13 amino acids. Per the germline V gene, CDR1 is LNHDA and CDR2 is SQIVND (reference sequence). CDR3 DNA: TGTGCTAGTAGCCCGACATTGGGAAACACCATATATTTT. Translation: CASSPTLGNTIYF. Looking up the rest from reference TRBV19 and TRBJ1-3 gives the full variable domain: DGGITQSPKYLFRKEGQNVTLSCEQNLNHDAMYWYRQDPGQGLRLIYYSQIVNDFQKGDIAEGYSVSREKKESFPLTVTSAQKNPTAFYLCASSPTLGNTIYFGEGSWLTVV.

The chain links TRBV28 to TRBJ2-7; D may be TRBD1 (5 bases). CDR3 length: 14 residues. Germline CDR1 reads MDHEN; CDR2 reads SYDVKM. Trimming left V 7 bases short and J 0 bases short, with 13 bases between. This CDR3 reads CASTRTRSSYEQYF. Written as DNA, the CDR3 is TGTGCCAGCACCAGGACAAGGAGCTCCTACGAGCAGTACTTC. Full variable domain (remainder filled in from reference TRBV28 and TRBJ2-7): DVKVTQSSRYLVKRTGEKVFLECVQDMDHENMFWYRQDPGLGLRLIYFSYDVKMKEKGDIPEGYSVSREKKERFSLILESASTNQTSMYLCASTRTRSSYEQYFGPGTRLTVT.

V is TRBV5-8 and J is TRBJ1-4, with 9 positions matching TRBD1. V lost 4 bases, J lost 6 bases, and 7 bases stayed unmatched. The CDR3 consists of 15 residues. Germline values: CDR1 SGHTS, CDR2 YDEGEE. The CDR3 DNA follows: TGTGCCAGCAGCCCGGCCGGGACAGGGCATGAAAAACTGTTTTTT. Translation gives CASSPAGTGHEKLFF.

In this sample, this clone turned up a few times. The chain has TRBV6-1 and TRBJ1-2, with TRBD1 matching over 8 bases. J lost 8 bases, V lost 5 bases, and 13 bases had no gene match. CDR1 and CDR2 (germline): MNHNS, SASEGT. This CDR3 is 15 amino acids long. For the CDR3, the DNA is TGTGCCAGCAGTCGTCTCGGGACAGGTGTACACGGCTACACCTTC. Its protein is CASSRLGTGVHGYTF.

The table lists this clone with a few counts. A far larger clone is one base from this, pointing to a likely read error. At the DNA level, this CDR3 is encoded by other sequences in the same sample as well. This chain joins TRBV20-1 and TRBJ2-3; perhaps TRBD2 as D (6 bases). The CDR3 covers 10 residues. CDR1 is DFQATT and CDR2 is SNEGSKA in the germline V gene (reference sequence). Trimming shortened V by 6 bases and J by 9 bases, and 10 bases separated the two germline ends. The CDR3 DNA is TGCAGTGCCACTCGGGAGACGCAGTATTTT. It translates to CSATRETQYF.

CDR3 DNA: TGTGCCAGCACCAAAAACCTCGCCCCCTACGAGCAGTACTTC. Its protein product is CASTKNLAPYEQYF. This chain joins TRBV28 and TRBJ2-7; D not resolved. Trimming left V 7 bases short and J 2 bases short, with 15 bases between. There are 14 residues in the CDR3. CDR1 is MDHEN and CDR2 is SYDVKM in the germline V gene.

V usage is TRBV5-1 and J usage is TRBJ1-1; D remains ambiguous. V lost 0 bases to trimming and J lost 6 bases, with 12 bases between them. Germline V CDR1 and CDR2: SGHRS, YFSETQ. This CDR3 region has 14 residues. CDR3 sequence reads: CASSLDMGFAEAFF. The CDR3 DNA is TGCGCCAGCAGCTTGGATATGGGGTTTGCTGAAGCTTTCTTT.

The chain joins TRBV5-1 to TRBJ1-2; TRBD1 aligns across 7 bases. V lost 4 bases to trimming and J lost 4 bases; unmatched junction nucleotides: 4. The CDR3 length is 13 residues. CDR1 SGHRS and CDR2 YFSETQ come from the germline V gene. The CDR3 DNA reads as TGCGCCAGCAGCCAGGGACAGATCTATGGCTACACCTTC. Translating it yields CASSQGQIYGYTF.

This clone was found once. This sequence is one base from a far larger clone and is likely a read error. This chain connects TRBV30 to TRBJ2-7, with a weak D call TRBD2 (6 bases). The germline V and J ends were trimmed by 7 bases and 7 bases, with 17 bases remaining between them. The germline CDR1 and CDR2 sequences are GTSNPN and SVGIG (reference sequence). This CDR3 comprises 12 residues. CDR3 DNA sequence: TGTGCCTTGAACCTCCTGGGGGGAGAGCAGTACTTC. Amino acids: CALNLLGGEQYF.

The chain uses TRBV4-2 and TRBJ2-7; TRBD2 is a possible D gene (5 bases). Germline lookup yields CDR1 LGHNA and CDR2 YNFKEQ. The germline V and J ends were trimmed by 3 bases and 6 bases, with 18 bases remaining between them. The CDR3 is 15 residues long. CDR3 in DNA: TGTGCCAGCAGCCATATTGAGGCTAGCAGAAGCGAGCAGTACTTC. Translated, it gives CASSHIEASRSEQYF.

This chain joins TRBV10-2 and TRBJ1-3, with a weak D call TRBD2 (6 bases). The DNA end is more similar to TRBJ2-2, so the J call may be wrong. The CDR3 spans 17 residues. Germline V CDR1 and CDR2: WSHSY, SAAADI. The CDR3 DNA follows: TGCGCCAGCAGTGAGTCGGTGCGGGGCGCGGACACCGGGGAGCTGTTTTTT. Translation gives CASSESVRGADTGELFF.

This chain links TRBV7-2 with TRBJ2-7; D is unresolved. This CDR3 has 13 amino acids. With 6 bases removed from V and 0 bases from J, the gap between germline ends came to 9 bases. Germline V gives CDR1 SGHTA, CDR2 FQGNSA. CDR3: CASSPYNSYEQYF. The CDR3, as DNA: TGTGCCAGCAGTCCTTACAACTCCTACGAGCAGTACTTC.

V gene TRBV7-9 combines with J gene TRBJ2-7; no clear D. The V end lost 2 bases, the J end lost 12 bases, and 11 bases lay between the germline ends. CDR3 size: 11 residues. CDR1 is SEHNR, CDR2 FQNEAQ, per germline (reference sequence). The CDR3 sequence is CASSLTTTLYF. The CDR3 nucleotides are TGTGCCAGCAGCTTAACAACTACTCTGTACTTC.

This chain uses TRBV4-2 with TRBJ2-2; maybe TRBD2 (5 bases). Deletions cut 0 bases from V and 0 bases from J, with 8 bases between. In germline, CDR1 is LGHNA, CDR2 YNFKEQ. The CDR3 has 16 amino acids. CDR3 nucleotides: TGTGCCAGCAGCCAAGATGGGAGTGCGAACACCGGGGAGCTGTTTTTT. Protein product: CASSQDGSANTGELFF.

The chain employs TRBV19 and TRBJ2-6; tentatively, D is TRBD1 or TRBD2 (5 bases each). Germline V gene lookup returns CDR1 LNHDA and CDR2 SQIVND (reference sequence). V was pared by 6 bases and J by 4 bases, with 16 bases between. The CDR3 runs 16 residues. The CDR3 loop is CASSKREGIGANVLTF. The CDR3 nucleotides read TGTGCCAGTAGCAAACGTGAGGGGATAGGGGCCAACGTCCTGACTTTC.

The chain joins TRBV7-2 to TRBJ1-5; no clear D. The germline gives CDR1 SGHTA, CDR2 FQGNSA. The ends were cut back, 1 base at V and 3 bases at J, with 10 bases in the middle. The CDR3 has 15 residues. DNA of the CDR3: TGTGCCAGCAGCTTAGGCTCGTCAGTCAATCAGCCCCAGCATTTT. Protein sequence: CASSLGSSVNQPQHF. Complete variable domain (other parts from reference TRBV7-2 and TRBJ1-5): GAGVSQSPSNKVTEKGKDVELRCDPISGHTALYWYRQSLGQGLEFLIYFQGNSAPDKSGLPSDRFSAERTGGSVSTLTIQRTQQEDSAVYLCASSLGSSVNQPQHFGDGTRLSIL.

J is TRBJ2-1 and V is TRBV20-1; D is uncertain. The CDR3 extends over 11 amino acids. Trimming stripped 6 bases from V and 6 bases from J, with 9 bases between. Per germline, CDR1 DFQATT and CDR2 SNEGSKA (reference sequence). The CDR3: CSANKGNEQFF. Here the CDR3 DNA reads TGCAGTGCCAATAAGGGCAATGAGCAGTTCTTC.

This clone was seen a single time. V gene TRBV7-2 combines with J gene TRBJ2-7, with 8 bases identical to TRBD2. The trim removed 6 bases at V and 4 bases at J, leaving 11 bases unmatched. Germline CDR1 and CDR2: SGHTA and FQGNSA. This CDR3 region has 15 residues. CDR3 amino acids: CASSPAGTRGYEQYF. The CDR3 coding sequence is TGTGCCAGCAGTCCGGCGGGGACTAGGGGGTACGAGCAGTACTTC.

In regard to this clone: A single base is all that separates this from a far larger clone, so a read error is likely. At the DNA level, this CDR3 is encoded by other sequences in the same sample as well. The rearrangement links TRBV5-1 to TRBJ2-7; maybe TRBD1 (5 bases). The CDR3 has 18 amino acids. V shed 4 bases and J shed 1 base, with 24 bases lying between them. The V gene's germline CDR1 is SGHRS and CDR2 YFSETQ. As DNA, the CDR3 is TGCGCCAGCAGCCTGGCGTCAGGGCAGGATGCCAAGTCCTACGAGCAGTACTTC. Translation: CASSLASGQDAKSYEQYF. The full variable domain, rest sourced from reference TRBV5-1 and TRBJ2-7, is KAGVTQTPRYLIKTRGQQVTLSCSPISGHRSVSWYQQTPGQGLQFLFEYFSETQRNKGNFPGRFSGRQFSNSRSEMNVSTLELGDSALYLCASSLASGQDAKSYEQYFGPGTRLTVT.

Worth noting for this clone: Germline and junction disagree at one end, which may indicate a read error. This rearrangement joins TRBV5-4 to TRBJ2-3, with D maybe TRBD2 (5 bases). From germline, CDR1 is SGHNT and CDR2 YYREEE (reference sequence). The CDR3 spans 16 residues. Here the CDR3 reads CASSLQNQRSTDTQYF. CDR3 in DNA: TGTGCCAGTAGCTTGCAGAATCAGCGGAGCACAGATACGCAGTATTTT.